The T cell receptor (beta chain) under discussion was sequenced for a study of blood T cell repertoires in COVID-19. About the research overall: Donors in the United States, Italy and Spain gave samples during acute or convalescent COVID-19.

V shed 5 bases and J shed 6 bases, with 20 bases lying between them. The CDR3 covers 16 residues. Germline V lookup: CDR1 LGHNA, CDR2 YNFKEQ. Assay used: immunoSEQ multiplex PCR; TCRdb lists only in-frame clones, some missing. The sample records 130,000 to 150,000 clones, 87% being singletons. This receptor was identified in a middle-aged woman with acute or convalescent COVID-19. This chain connects TRBV4-2 to TRBJ2-1, with D possibly being TRBD2 (5 bases). The sequenced sample was peripheral blood. CDR3 nucleotide sequence: TGTGCCAGCAGCTTGGAAGCGGAGGCAGGCGTCAATGAGCAGTTCTTC. It yields the protein CASSLEAEAGVNEQFF.